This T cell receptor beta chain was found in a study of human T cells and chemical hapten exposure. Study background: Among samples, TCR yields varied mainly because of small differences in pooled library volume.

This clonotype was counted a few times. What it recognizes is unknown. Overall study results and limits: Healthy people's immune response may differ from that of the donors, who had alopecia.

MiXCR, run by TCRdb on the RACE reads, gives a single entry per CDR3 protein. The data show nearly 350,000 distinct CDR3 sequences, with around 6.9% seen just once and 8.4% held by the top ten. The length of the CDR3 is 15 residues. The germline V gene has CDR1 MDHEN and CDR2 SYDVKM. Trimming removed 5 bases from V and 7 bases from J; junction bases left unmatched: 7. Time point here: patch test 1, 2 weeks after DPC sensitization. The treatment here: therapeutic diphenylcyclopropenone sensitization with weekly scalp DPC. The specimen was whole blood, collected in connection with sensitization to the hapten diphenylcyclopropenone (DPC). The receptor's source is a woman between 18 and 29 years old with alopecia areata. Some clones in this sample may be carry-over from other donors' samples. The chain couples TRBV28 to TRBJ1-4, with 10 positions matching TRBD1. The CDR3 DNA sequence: TGTGCCAGCAGTCCCGGGACAGGGGTGACTGAAAAACTGTTTTTT. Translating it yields CASSPGTGVTEKLFF.